The present entry profiles one TCR beta chain with its context. The authors' processing: Using reference gene primer amplification, nucleated cell counts were estimated. Profiled with immunoSEQ multiplex PCR; TCRdb holds only in-frame clones, not every one. D and trimming were read from the DNA, whereas the V and J calls and clone size are those reported in that table. The profile shows about 88,000 clones, roughly 84% of them singletons. This record comes from a study of blood T cell repertoires in COVID-19. The CDR3 is made up of 13 amino acids. CDR1 is SGHNT, CDR2 YENEEA, per germline. With 3 bases removed from V and 2 bases from J, the gap between germline ends came to 8 bases.

The chain uses TRBV11-3 and TRBJ2-7; weak D call: TRBD1 (6 bases). The sample taken for sequencing was peripheral blood. The clonotype originates from a woman in her sixties or seventies with acute or convalescent COVID-19. For the CDR3, the DNA is TGTGCCAGCAGCTTTGGACAGACCTACGAGCAGTACGTC. This translates into CASSFGQTYEQYV.